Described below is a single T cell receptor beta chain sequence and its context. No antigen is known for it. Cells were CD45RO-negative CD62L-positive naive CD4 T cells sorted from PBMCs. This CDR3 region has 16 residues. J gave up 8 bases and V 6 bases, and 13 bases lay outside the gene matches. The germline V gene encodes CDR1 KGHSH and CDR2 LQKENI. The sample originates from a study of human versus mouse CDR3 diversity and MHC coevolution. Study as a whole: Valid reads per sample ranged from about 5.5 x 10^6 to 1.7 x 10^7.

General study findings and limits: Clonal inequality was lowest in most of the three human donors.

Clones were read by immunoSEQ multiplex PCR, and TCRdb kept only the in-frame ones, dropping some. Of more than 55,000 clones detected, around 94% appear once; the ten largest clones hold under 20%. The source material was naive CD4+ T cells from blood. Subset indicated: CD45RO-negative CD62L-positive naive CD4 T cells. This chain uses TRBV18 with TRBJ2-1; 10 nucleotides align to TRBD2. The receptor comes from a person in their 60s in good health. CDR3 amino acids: CASSPPAGGARDEQFF. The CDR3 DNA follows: TGTGCCAGCTCCCCCCCAGCGGGAGGGGCCCGCGATGAGCAGTTCTTC.